The T cell receptor (beta chain) described here comes from a study of blood T cell repertoires in COVID-19 (TCRdb year 2020). About the full investigation: Samples covering the acute and convalescent phases of COVID-19 were provided by collaborators in the United States, Italy and Spain. The prospective study material was composed of cDNA or gDNA derived from T cells, B-cell-depleted T cells, or PBMCs. Deeply sampled blood TCRbeta repertoires from subjects exposed to, actively infected with, or recovered from COVID-19 were included in the dataset. The repertoires were released in a freely available public database meant as a resource for research on the immune response to SARS-CoV-2. The samples were drawn from two sources: the first 160 participants of the ongoing ImmuneRACE study, and 950 to 1,500 subjects contributed by 6 global collaborators. Nearly every sample came with metadata listing a de-identified subject ID, COVID-19 status, age in years and sex. Where available, HLA class I and class II types were obtained from metadata supplied by the sample provider rather than from assay-based typing. General findings and caveats noted by the study authors: How much clinical and demographic metadata was included differed by source and by participant, and the metadata was provided uncurated.

TCRbeta CDR3 regions were amplified from genomic DNA using the immunoSEQ Assay, a bias-controlled multiplex PCR. The source study handled its data this way. The number of nucleated cells in each sample was estimated by amplification of reference gene primers within the assay. To quantify the absolute abundance of each unique TCRbeta CDR3 rearrangement, sequence reads were collapsed and filtered. For each sample, productive Simpson clonality was calculated by taking the square root of Simpson's diversity index across productive rearrangements. TCRdb obtained this table from immuneACCESS and retained in-frame rearrangements with V and J assigned. These tables miss some clones; where compared with another copy, unresolved V genes account for less than half of the shortfall, and the remainder is unexplained. V, J and clone size reflect that table, while D and trimming were determined from the DNA. Within this sample are 150,000 to 200,000 clones, with around 84% of them counted one time only. Less than 20% of the sample belongs to the ten largest clones.

Each collaborating institution followed its own protocols to collect whole blood in K2EDTA tubes. Collaborator samples were shipped for TCRbeta analysis as frozen whole blood, isolated PBMCs, or DNA extracted from either sample type. The table lists this clone with a count of one. Its antigen is currently not known. No much larger clone exists at a distance of one base, and base qualities are not known. Taken from cysteine to phenylalanine, the CDR3 has 16 residues. The kept DNA is CDR3 alone, 48 bases in frame from the first base. V is cut by 0 bases and J by 8 bases, and the space between the germline ends is 17 bases. For CDR1 and CDR2, the germline V gene lists SGHTS and YDEGEE.

The receptor was isolated from a woman of 80 years or more with acute or convalescent COVID-19. The chain joins TRBV5-8 to TRBJ1-4, with TRBD1 tentatively as D gene (6 bases match). The specimen was peripheral blood. The encoded CDR3 is CASSLVTGISYEKLFF. The nucleotides read TGTGCCAGCAGCTTGGTTACAGGGATTTCCTACGAAAAACTGTTTTTT.